A selection of T cell receptor beta chains follows, all from one sample in a study of blood T cell repertoires in COVID-19. Generated by immunoSEQ multiplex PCR, the TCRdb table keeps only in-frame clones and is missing some. The sample consists of roughly 200,000 clones, about 85% of them appearing once. The source material was peripheral blood. These receptors originate from a woman between 35 and 50 years old with COVID-19, enrolled during active disease. Both conserved end residues are part of each CDR3. A D gene is named only where the DNA matches it firmly. Some rows have no size entry. The others give once, few or many, or a class for an expanded clone.

cdr3_nt cdr3_aa clone_size j_call v_call cdr3_length d_call
TGTGCCAGCAGCCAACTAGCGGGGGCTGCGAACACCGGGGAGCTGTTTTTT CASSQLAGAANTGELFF once TRBJ2-2 TRBV4-2 17 TRBD2
TGTGCCTGCAACCTAGGAAGCTCCGCAGATACGCAGTATTTT CACNLGSSADTQYF - TRBJ2-3 TRBV30 14 -
TGTGCCAGCAGTGAAGCGGTCCCTAGCGTGTACGAGCAGTACTTC CASSEAVPSVYEQYF - TRBJ2-7 TRBV6-1 15 -
TGTGCCAGCAGCTTGGACCCCGGGACAGGGGGTGTTGGCTACACCTTC CASSLDPGTGGVGYTF once TRBJ1-2 TRBV7-2 16 TRBD1
TGTGCCAGCAGGCGGGGGGTAGCTAATGAAAAACTGTTTTTT CASRRGVANEKLFF once TRBJ1-4 TRBV3-1/TRBV3-2 14 -
TGCGCCAGCAGCCAAGAGGCGGTAGGGGCTTCCTACGAGCAGTACTTC CASSQEAVGASYEQYF - TRBJ2-7 TRBV4-1 16 -
TGTGCCAGCAGCGTAGCCGGGACAGGGATTGCAGATACGCAGTATTTT CASSVAGTGIADTQYF - TRBJ2-3 TRBV9 16 TRBD1
TGCAGCGTTGAAGATCCGGAGGGCCCAGATACGCAGTATTTT CSVEDPEGPDTQYF - TRBJ2-3 TRBV29-1 14 -
TGTGCCAGCAGTGAAATTGCGGGAGAAGCCGGGGAGCTGTTTTTT CASSEIAGEAGELFF - TRBJ2-2 TRBV2 15 TRBD2
TGCAGCGTTGAAGAGACAGGGAGATGGGAAGGCTACACCTTC CSVEETGRWEGYTF once TRBJ1-2 TRBV29-1 14 TRBD1
TGTGCCAGCAGCCTGGACAGGAACACTGAAGCTTTCTTT CASSLDRNTEAFF few TRBJ1-1 TRBV6-5 13 -
TGTGCCAGCAGTTTTTGGGGGACTAGCGGGAGAAGAGAGACCCAGTACTTC CASSFWGTSGRRETQYF - TRBJ2-5 TRBV27 17 TRBD2
TGTGCCAGTAGTGGTCACAGGGGTTTTAATTCACCCCTCCACTTT CASSGHRGFNSPLHF - TRBJ1-6 TRBV19 15 TRBD1
TGTGCCAGCAGCTTACCGGACAGAGGCACTGAAGCTTTCTTT CASSLPDRGTEAFF - TRBJ1-1 TRBV7-9 14 -
TGTGCCAGCAGCACCGGGACAGGGATCACCGGGGAGCTGTTTTTT CASSTGTGITGELFF many TRBJ2-2 TRBV6-4 15 TRBD1
TGTGCCAGCAGCCACGGGGGTAACTACAATGAGCAGTTCTTC CASSHGGNYNEQFF few TRBJ2-1 TRBV7-2 14 -
TGTGCCAGCAGTTTAGAAGCTAGTTTCAAGGAGACCCAGTACTTC CASSLEASFKETQYF - TRBJ2-5 TRBV27 15 -
TGTGCCAGTAGTAGAGGACAGGGAGGAGTCGAGCAGTACTTC CASSRGQGGVEQYF - TRBJ2-7 TRBV19 14 TRBD1
TGTGCCATCAGTGCTAGCGGTTCTAGCACAGATACGCAGTATTTT CAISASGSSTDTQYF few TRBJ2-3 TRBV10-3 15 TRBD2
TGTGCCAGCAGTGAAAACAGGGGCCAGCCCCAGCATTTT CASSENRGQPQHF - TRBJ1-5 TRBV2 13 TRBD1
TGCAGCGTTGCCAGGGGGAGCAATCAGCCCCAGCATTTT CSVARGSNQPQHF - TRBJ1-5 TRBV29-1 13 TRBD1
TGTGCCAGCAGCCCCAGGACTAGCGGGGCGACCCAGTACTTC CASSPRTSGATQYF once TRBJ2-5 TRBV7-2 14 TRBD2
TGTGCCAGCCGATTCGGGACAGGGCAAGAGACCCAGTACTTC CASRFGTGQETQYF few TRBJ2-5 TRBV5-4 14 TRBD1
TGTGCCAGGGGACTAGCGGATTACAATGAGCAGTTCTTC CARGLADYNEQFF - TRBJ2-1 TRBV2 13 TRBD2
TGCGCCAGCAGCCAAGGGACTGACTTTAGCACAGATACGCAGTATTTT CASSQGTDFSTDTQYF - TRBJ2-3 TRBV4-3 16 -
TGTGCCAGCAGCCGGGGCCGGGACACCCAACAAGAGACCCAGTACTTC CASSRGRDTQQETQYF - TRBJ2-5 TRBV9 16 -
TGTGCCAGCAACCAGGGGGCCAATGGCTACACCTTC CASNQGANGYTF once TRBJ1-2 TRBV3-1/TRBV3-2 12 TRBD1
TGTGCCAGCAGCCCGACTAGCGGGGGGGTTACTGAGCAGTTCTTC CASSPTSGGVTEQFF - TRBJ2-1 TRBV3-1/TRBV3-2 15 TRBD2
TGTGCCAGCAGCCAACCCCGGACATCGAACACCGGGGAGCTGTTTTTT CASSQPRTSNTGELFF - TRBJ2-2 TRBV6-2/TRBV6-3 16 -
TGCGCCAGCAGCTGGGAGGGGGAGAAGACCCAGTACTTC CASSWEGEKTQYF - TRBJ2-5 TRBV5-1 13 -
TGTGCCAGCAGTTCCGGAGGAGCTAACTATGGCTACACCTTC CASSSGGANYGYTF - TRBJ1-2 TRBV6-6 14 -
TGTGCCAGCAGTTCTACCGGGGAGCTGTTTTTT CASSSTGELFF - TRBJ2-2 TRBV6-5 11 -
TGTGCCAGCAGTTTCGGGACTAGCGGGGGGAAGGAGACCCAGTACTTC CASSFGTSGGKETQYF - TRBJ2-5 TRBV6-2/TRBV6-3 16 TRBD2
TGTGCCAGCAGTGAAGTCGGGACAGGCTCAAGGAGACCCCAGTACTTC CASSEVGTGSRRPQYF - TRBJ2-5 TRBV6-1 16 TRBD1
TGCGCCAGCAGTCTAGCGGGGGCCGACAATGAGCAGTTCTTC CASSLAGADNEQFF - TRBJ2-1 TRBV4-1 14 TRBD2
TGTGCCAGCAGCTTACGTAGCGGGAGAACCTCTGAGGAGCAGTACTTC CASSLRSGRTSEEQYF few TRBJ2-7 TRBV9 16 TRBD2
TGTGCCATCAGTCCTAAAGGGGCCCTAGGAACCTACGAGCAGTACTTC CAISPKGALGTYEQYF - TRBJ2-7 TRBV10-3 16 -